Presented here are 14 T cell receptor beta chains from one specimen sequenced in a study of shared clonotypes between healthy human individuals. Clones were sequenced by immunoSEQ multiplex PCR, and TCRdb holds only the in-frame ones, with some missing. The repertoire consists of about 650,000 clones, with 95% occurring once and the leading ten covering roughly 0.1%. Terminally differentiated effector memory CD45RA+ cells were excluded by CCR7 positive selection of CD45RO-negative cells. The specimen sequenced was naive CD8+ T cells sorted from blood. The receptor set was obtained from a woman aged 25 to 45 in good health.

The rearrangement joins TRBV10-3 to TRBJ1-1; possibly TRBD1 for D (5 bases). V was trimmed by 4 bases and J by 0 bases, leaving 6 bases between them. Germline loops: CDR1 ENHRY, CDR2 SYGVKD. The CDR3 is made up of 13 amino acids. The CDR3 loop is CAISGGLNTEAFF. The CDR3 nucleotides are TGTGCCATCAGTGGGGGCCTGAACACTGAAGCTTTCTTT.

The gene calls are TRBV5-1 and TRBJ2-7; 8 bases fit TRBD1. This CDR3 has 17 residues. The V and J ends lost 2 bases and 3 bases, in that order; junction bases with no gene match: 13. Germline-derived CDR1 and CDR2 are SGHRS and YFSETQ. CDR3 DNA: TGCGCCAGCAGCTTAGGCCCACAGGGGGGAGCATTCTACGAGCAGTACTTC. This encodes CASSLGPQGGAFYEQYF.

This clone has a single count. The rearrangement joins TRBV5-6 to TRBJ1-1, with D possibly being TRBD1 (6 bases). CDR1 SGHDT and CDR2 YYEEEE come from the germline V gene. The CDR3 spans 17 residues. The germline V and J ends were trimmed by 0 bases and 0 bases, with 15 bases remaining between them. The CDR3 region is CASSLAAPGAMNTEAFF. CDR3 in DNA: TGTGCCAGCAGCTTGGCCGCCCCAGGGGCCATGAACACTGAAGCTTTCTTT.

The J gene is TRBJ1-1, the V gene TRBV7-2; D is possibly TRBD1 (6 bases). This CDR3 has 18 residues. The ends were cut back, 7 bases at V and 3 bases at J, with 27 bases in the middle. Per the germline V gene, CDR1 is SGHTA and CDR2 is FQGNSA. CDR3 nucleotide sequence: TGTGCCAGCACCCCAGAGGGGGGAGAGCAGTTGCGCGACACTGAAGCTTTCTTT. Amino acids: CASTPEGGEQLRDTEAFF.

The rearrangement uses TRBV14 and TRBJ2-3; 9 bases align to TRBD1. V dropped 4 bases and J dropped 6; count of bases not matched to a gene: 8. The CDR3 has 15 residues. Germline lookup yields CDR1 SGHDN and CDR2 FVKESK. This chain's CDR3 is CASSPIGTGYDTQYF. The DNA of the CDR3 is TGTGCCAGCAGCCCAATCGGGACAGGGTACGATACGCAGTATTTT.

The CDR3: CASSESEVGGSSYEQYF. CDR3 in DNA: TGTGCCAGCAGTGAAAGTGAGGTCGGCGGGAGTAGCTACGAGCAGTACTTC. J is TRBJ2-7 and V is TRBV2; 7 bases match TRBD2. With V trimmed by 2 bases and J by 3 bases, 13 bases remained unmatched. Germline CDR1 is SNHLY and CDR2 is FYNNEI. CDR3 length: 17 residues.

V usage is TRBV29-1 and J usage is TRBJ2-1; D remains ambiguous. Trimming shortened V by 3 bases and J by 4 bases, and 22 bases separated the two germline ends. Germline V gene data show CDR1 as SQVTM and CDR2 as ANQGSEA. The CDR3 runs to 17 residues. The CDR3 bases are TGCAGCGTTGATCAGTTTCCCCCGGAGTATGAGTACAATGAGCAGTTCTTC. As protein: CSVDQFPPEYEYNEQFF.

V and J are TRBV4-1 and TRBJ2-7; 7 nucleotides agree with TRBD2. The CDR3 has 13 amino acids. V was pared by 4 bases and J by 5 bases, with 5 bases of the junction left unmatched. Germline values: CDR1 MGHRA, CDR2 YSYEKL. The CDR3 nucleotides read TGCGCCAGCAGCCCAGGACTAGTCCACGAGCAGTACTTC. Translation: CASSPGLVHEQYF.

The V and J genes are TRBV6-1 and TRBJ2-7; 11 bases match TRBD1. The V and J ends lost 4 bases and 2 bases, in that order; junction bases with no gene match: 10. CDR1 and CDR2 (germline): MNHNS, SASEGT. The CDR3 sequence is 17 residues long. CDR3 amino acids: CASSGPGQGDAAYEQYF. CDR3 DNA: TGTGCCAGCAGTGGACCGGGACAGGGGGACGCGGCCTACGAGCAGTACTTC.

V gene TRBV29-1 combines with J gene TRBJ1-3, with a weak D call TRBD1 (5 bases). With 7 bases removed from V and 2 bases from J, the gap between germline ends came to 9 bases. The CDR3 loop spans 12 amino acids. Germline V gene data show CDR1 as SQVTM and CDR2 as ANQGSEA. The CDR3, as DNA: TGCAGCGGGAGGGGCCCTGGAAACACCATATATTTT. Residues: CSGRGPGNTIYF.

The chain employs TRBV28 and TRBJ2-1; no firm D call. The V end lost 2 bases, the J end lost 6 bases, and 8 bases lay between the germline ends. The CDR3 has 13 amino acids. CDR1 MDHEN and CDR2 SYDVKM come from the germline V gene. The CDR3 protein is CASSLEHVNEQFF. CDR3 DNA sequence: TGTGCCAGCAGTTTAGAACACGTCAATGAGCAGTTCTTC.

Details on this clone: The same CDR3 is also encoded by other DNA sequences in this sample. The chain has TRBV27 and TRBJ1-1; possibly TRBD1 for D (5 bases). V was cut by 6 bases and J by 4 bases, with 15 bases left in between. The CDR3 is made up of 14 amino acids. CDR1 MNHEY and CDR2 SMNVEV come from the germline V gene (reference sequence). The CDR3 reads CASRSVGGSTEAFF. Written as DNA, the CDR3 is TGTGCCAGCAGGTCGGTTGGGGGAAGCACTGAAGCTTTCTTT.

J is TRBJ2-7 and V is TRBV6-1; D gene unclear. The CDR3 extends over 15 amino acids. Deletions cut 1 base from V and 6 bases from J, with 16 bases between. The V gene's germline CDR1 is MNHNS and CDR2 SASEGT. Here the CDR3 DNA reads TGTGCCAGCAGTGAAGGGGTAGGTAGTGGTGGCGAGCAGTACTTC. This codes for CASSEGVGSGGEQYF.

This clone appeared once. The chain joins TRBV28 to TRBJ2-1; 15 bases align to TRBD2. Germline V gene data show CDR1 as MDHEN and CDR2 as SYDVKM. The CDR3 covers 16 residues. V shed 2 bases, J shed 8 bases, and the junction held 4 bases outside the gene matches. The CDR3 nucleotides read TGTGCCAGCAGTTTAGGGACTAGCGGGGGGCTCGATGAGCAGTTCTTC. Residues: CASSLGTSGGLDEQFF.